This T cell receptor beta chain was identified during a study of blood T cell repertoires in COVID-19 (dated by TCRdb to 2019 to 2021). About the full investigation: The collaborator samples originated in the United States, Italy and Spain and spanned the acute and convalescent phases of COVID-19. The prospective study material was composed of cDNA or gDNA derived from T cells, B-cell-depleted T cells, or PBMCs. The samples were drawn from two sources: the first 160 participants of the ongoing ImmuneRACE study, and some 1,300 subjects contributed by 6 global collaborators. Sample metadata almost always included a de-identified subject ID, COVID-19 status, age in years and sex. Deeply sampled blood TCRbeta repertoires from subjects exposed to, actively infected with, or recovered from COVID-19 were included in the dataset. The repertoires were released in a freely available public database intended as a resource for research on the immune response to SARS-CoV-2. HLA class I and class II types, where available, came from metadata supplied by the sample provider rather than from assay-based typing. General study outcomes and caveats: Clinical and demographic metadata were provided uncurated, with the amount varying by source and participant.

A second Seattle source provided samples from volunteer blood donors who had recovered from COVID-19. The collaborating institutions used their own protocols to collect whole blood in K2EDTA tubes. Collaborator samples were shipped for TCRbeta analysis as frozen whole blood, isolated PBMCs, or DNA extracted from either sample type. A remark on this clone: The clone's antigen remains unknown. There are no base qualities to consult, and no much larger clone falls within one base.

The V end loses 7 bases and the J end loses 9 bases, and a stretch of 15 bases separates them. From the cysteine up to the phenylalanine, the CDR3 has a length of 12 residues. Solely the CDR3 DNA is kept, with 36 bases framed from the first base. CDR1 SGHAT and CDR2 FQNNGV are derived from the germline V gene. TCRbeta CDR3 regions were amplified from genomic DNA by means of the immunoSEQ Assay, a bias-controlled multiplex PCR. As for the authors' bioinformatics: Within the assay, amplification of reference gene primers was used to estimate how many nucleated cells each sample contained. Sequence reads were collapsed and filtered to measure the absolute abundance of every unique TCRbeta CDR3 rearrangement. For each sample, productive Simpson clonality was calculated as the square root of Simpson's diversity index across productive rearrangements. TCRdb stores this immuneACCESS table with in-frame sequences only. Part of the clones is absent; in the studies checked, under half of the shortfall reflects unresolved V genes, and no reason is known for the rest. D and trimming come from the DNA, and the V and J calls and clone size come from that table. The sample table contains a few hundred thousand clones; only one count was recorded for 70% to 90% of them. About 7% of the sample goes to the ten largest clones.

This receptor chain uses TRBV11-2 and TRBJ2-5; TRBD2 is possibly the D segment (6 matching bases). This TCR came from a woman aged 30 to 39 who had recovered from COVID-19. The sample was peripheral blood. CDR3 loop: CASKEGGAAQYF. The DNA sequence reads TGTGCCAGCAAGGAGGGCGGAGCGGCCCAGTACTTC. Full variable domain (CDR3 extended with the reference TRBV11-2 and TRBJ2-5 proteins): EAGVAQSPRYKIIEKRQSVAFWCNPISGHATLYWYQQILGQGPKLLIQFQNNGVVDDSQLPKDRFSAERLKGVDSTLKIQPAKLEDSAVYLCASKEGGAAQYFGPGTRLLVL.